The 30 T cell receptor beta chains given below trace back to one sample, sequenced in a study of brain T cells in children with intractable seizures. TCRdb's copy holds only in-frame clones and misses some; the assay was immunoSEQ multiplex PCR. The data hold 70,000 to 85,000 clones, with around 91% observed a single time. The material sequenced was peripheral blood, taken at surgery. The receptors come from a girl under 10 years old with Rasmussen encephalitis and intractable seizures.

The chain recombines TRBV19 with TRBJ1-6, with a possible D match to TRBD1 (6 bases). Germline-derived CDR1 and CDR2 are LNHDA and SQIVND (reference sequence). The CDR3 totals 14 residues. Trimming took off 4 bases at V and 8 bases at J, with 12 bases between the two ends. The CDR3 DNA sequence: TGTGCCAGTAGTAAAGGACAGTTGTATTCACCCCTCCACTTT. Its protein product is CASSKGQLYSPLHF.

This clone was counted a few times. The chain has TRBV27 and TRBJ1-2; no clear D gene. Germline CDR1 is MNHEY and CDR2 is SMNVEV (reference sequence). With 5 bases removed from V and 4 bases from J, the gap between germline ends came to 11 bases. The length of the CDR3 is 13 residues. CDR3 protein: CASSHSRIYGYTF. In DNA form, the CDR3 reads TGTGCCAGCAGTCATTCCAGAATCTATGGCTACACCTTC.

The chain uses TRBV6-5 and TRBJ2-2, with 11 positions matching TRBD1. Germline V gene lookup returns CDR1 MNHEY and CDR2 SVGAGI. The CDR3 consists of 15 residues. The junction had 12 bases not matched to a gene; V was cut back by 11 bases and J by 7 bases. CDR3 loop: CAAKSDRGQVGELFF. The CDR3 nucleotides are TGTGCCGCTAAATCGGACAGGGGGCAGGTCGGGGAGCTGTTTTTT.

The gene calls are TRBV27 and TRBJ2-1, with 11 bases lining up with TRBD2. Losses at the gene ends were 6 bases for V and 4 bases for J; bases not matched to a gene: 2. Germline assignment: CDR1 MNHEY and CDR2 SMNVEV (reference sequence). The length of the CDR3 is 14 residues. The CDR3 DNA reads as TGTGCCAGCAGATTAGCGGGAGGGTACAATGAGCAGTTCTTC. Encoded protein: CASRLAGGYNEQFF.

In this sample, this clone turned up a few times. This chain links TRBV29-1 with TRBJ1-1; no definite D call. V lost 4 bases to trimming and J lost 6 bases, with 21 bases between them. Germline lookup yields CDR1 SQVTM and CDR2 ANQGSEA. The CDR3 has 15 amino acids. The CDR3 spells CSVVRPHTGGPEAFF. The CDR3 DNA follows: TGCAGCGTTGTTAGACCCCATACCGGAGGTCCTGAAGCTTTCTTT.

The chain uses TRBV7-9 and TRBJ2-3, with 8 bases identical to TRBD1. The J segment lost 2 bases and the V segment lost 2 bases, leaving 6 bases of the junction unmatched. This CDR3 is built from 16 residues. Germline V lookup: CDR1 SEHNR, CDR2 FQNEAQ (reference sequence). CDR3 amino acids: CASSLYGTGPTDTQYF. In nucleotides, the CDR3 is TGTGCCAGCAGCTTATACGGGACAGGACCCACAGATACGCAGTATTTT.

The J gene is TRBJ2-1, the V gene TRBV24-1; 9 bases map to TRBD1. Looked up from germline, CDR1 is KGHDR and CDR2 is SFDVKD. The CDR3 has 14 amino acids. V lost 4 bases, J lost 10 bases, and 7 bases stayed unmatched. The CDR3 is CATSDPDRGGEQFF. In DNA, the CDR3 is TGTGCCACCAGTGACCCGGACAGGGGAGGAGAGCAGTTCTTC.

V gene TRBV7-6 combines with J gene TRBJ2-1, with D possibly called TRBD1 or TRBD2 (6 bases each). Trimming shortened V by 6 bases and J by 1 base, and 13 bases separated the two germline ends. Germline CDR1 SGHVS, CDR2 FNYEAQ. The length of the CDR3 is 15 residues. The CDR3 region is CASRPEGGSYNEQFF. Here the CDR3 DNA reads TGTGCCAGCAGGCCCGAGGGGGGATCCTACAATGAGCAGTTCTTC.

V is TRBV18 and J is TRBJ1-2; a possible D gene is TRBD1 (5 bases). There are 13 residues in the CDR3. V was pared by 3 bases and J by 6 bases, with 11 bases between. The germline gives CDR1 KGHSH, CDR2 LQKENI. Written as DNA, the CDR3 is TGTGCCAGCTCACCTCACCCGGGGGATGGCTACACCTTC. Protein product: CASSPHPGDGYTF.

The CDR3 here is CASSIRTSGNTIYF. CDR3 DNA: TGTGCCAGTAGTATTCGGACATCCGGAAACACCATATATTTT. The chain employs TRBV19 and TRBJ1-3, with D possibly TRBD1 on 5 matching bases. Between the trimmed V and J ends, which lost 3 bases and 4 bases, there was a span of 10 bases. Looked up from germline, CDR1 is LNHDA and CDR2 is SQIVND (reference sequence). The length of the CDR3 is 14 residues.

J is TRBJ1-2 and V is TRBV6-5; 11 nucleotides line up with TRBD1. CDR1 is MNHEY and CDR2 is SVGAGI in the germline V gene. V lost 6 bases to trimming and J lost 6 bases; unmatched junction nucleotides: 3. This CDR3 is 13 amino acids long. CDR3 in DNA: TGTGCCAGCAGATGGACAGGGGGCCATGGCTACACCTTC. Its translation: CASRWTGGHGYTF.

The rearrangement links TRBV28 to TRBJ1-6, with 10 bases fitting TRBD1. V shed 4 bases, J shed 0 bases, and the junction held 6 bases outside the gene matches. Per the germline V gene, CDR1 is MDHEN and CDR2 is SYDVKM. The CDR3 covers 18 residues. The CDR3 DNA is TGTGCCAGCAGTTCGCCGGGACAGGGGAGCTCCTATAATTCACCCCTCCACTTT. Protein sequence: CASSSPGQGSSYNSPLHF.

The genes are TRBV27 and TRBJ1-1; no clear D gene. Trimming pared 8 bases from V and 6 bases from J, leaving 16 bases between. The CDR3 has 13 residues. Per germline, CDR1 MNHEY and CDR2 SMNVEV (reference sequence). This chain's CDR3 is CASQRGLVSEAFF. DNA of the CDR3: TGTGCCAGCCAACGGGGTTTGGTATCTGAAGCTTTCTTT.

The table lists this clone with a count of one. V usage is TRBV11-3 and J usage is TRBJ2-7; 9 bases line up with TRBD2. Germline V gene lookup returns CDR1 SGHNT and CDR2 YENEEA. The CDR3 totals 15 residues. J lost 6 bases, V lost 6 bases, and 12 bases had no gene match. CDR3 region: CASSLAGREGPEQYF. The CDR3 nucleotides read TGTGCCAGCAGTCTAGCAGGGCGGGAGGGCCCCGAGCAGTACTTC.

The chain couples TRBV18 to TRBJ1-3; no clear D gene. The CDR3 totals 13 residues. V lost 2 bases, J lost 2 bases, and 4 bases lay in between. CDR1 and CDR2 (germline): KGHSH, LQKENI. The CDR3 loop is CASSPGAGNTIYF. CDR3 DNA: TGTGCCAGCTCACCAGGGGCTGGAAACACCATATATTTT.

This chain connects TRBV27 to TRBJ2-7; 9 bases agree with TRBD2. Trimming at V came to 2 bases and at J to 4 bases, leaving 6 bases not matched to a gene. The CDR3 runs 15 residues. Germline V lookup: CDR1 MNHEY, CDR2 SMNVEV (reference sequence). CDR3 region: CASSLIAGAFYEQYF. In nucleotides, the CDR3 is TGTGCCAGCAGTTTAATAGCGGGAGCTTTTTACGAGCAGTACTTC.

The gene calls are TRBV6-5 and TRBJ1-5; 7 bases fit TRBD1. V lost 6 bases, J lost 5 bases, and 4 bases stayed unmatched. The CDR3 loop spans 13 amino acids. The germline gives CDR1 MNHEY, CDR2 SVGAGI. CDR3 nucleotides: TGTGCCAGCAGCACAGGGGCACATCAGCCCCAGCATTTT. Residues: CASSTGAHQPQHF.

This chain connects TRBV4-2 to TRBJ1-5; 9 nucleotides match TRBD1. The CDR3 totals 19 residues. Losses at the gene ends were 3 bases for V and 4 bases for J; bases not matched to a gene: 16. In germline, CDR1 is LGHNA, CDR2 YNFKEQ. The CDR3 is CASSHVPGQGDSLNQPQHF. Written as DNA, the CDR3 is TGTGCCAGCAGCCACGTCCCGGGACAGGGTGACTCACTAAATCAGCCCCAGCATTTT.

Sample share makes this clone medium-sized. V gene TRBV7-3 combines with J gene TRBJ2-3, with 12 bases aligning to TRBD2. Unmatched junction bases numbered 11, after V lost 5 bases and J lost 2 bases. Germline CDR1 reads SGHTA; CDR2 reads FQGTGA. CDR3 length: 18 amino acids. CDR3 amino acids: CASSPGTSGSRLTDTQYF. The CDR3 DNA reads as TGTGCCAGCAGCCCAGGGACTAGCGGGTCTCGCCTCACAGATACGCAGTATTTT.

This rearrangement joins TRBV18 to TRBJ1-6; tentative D call: TRBD1 (6 bases). V lost 2 bases to trimming and J lost 10 bases, with 15 bases between them. The CDR3 totals 15 residues. Germline loops: CDR1 KGHSH, CDR2 LQKENI. The CDR3 DNA sequence: TGTGCCAGCTCACCAAAAAAAGGGGGTCTATCACCCCTCCACTTT. The encoded protein is CASSPKKGGLSPLHF.

This chain links TRBV5-1 with TRBJ2-7; D assignment may be TRBD1 or TRBD2 (5 bases each). Per germline, CDR1 SGHRS and CDR2 YFSETQ. V was clipped by 3 bases and J by 0 bases, with 13 bases between them. This CDR3 is built from 15 residues. This CDR3 is CASSWDGRSSYEQYF. CDR3 coding DNA: TGCGCCAGCAGCTGGGACGGTCGCTCCTCCTACGAGCAGTACTTC. The whole variable domain, remainder taken from reference TRBV5-1 and TRBJ2-7, is KAGVTQTPRYLIKTRGQQVTLSCSPISGHRSVSWYQQTPGQGLQFLFEYFSETQRNKGNFPGRFSGRQFSNSRSEMNVSTLELGDSALYLCASSWDGRSSYEQYFGPGTRLTVT.

The chain couples TRBV4-1 to TRBJ2-7; D possibly corresponds to TRBD2 (6 bases). The V end lost 0 bases, the J end lost 10 bases, and 13 bases lay between the germline ends. The CDR3 extends over 13 amino acids. The germline V gene has CDR1 MGHRA and CDR2 YSYEKL. Here the CDR3 reads CASSQEEPSVQYF. Written as DNA, the CDR3 is TGCGCCAGCAGCCAAGAGGAGCCTAGCGTACAGTACTTC.

The J gene is TRBJ1-5, the V gene TRBV9; D may be TRBD1 (5 bases). CDR3 length: 14 amino acids. CDR1 is SGDLS, CDR2 YYNGEE, per germline. The V end was cut by 0 bases, the J end by 5 bases, with 9 bases between. CDR3 amino acids: CASSVGSGYQPQHF. CDR3 sequence (DNA): TGTGCCAGCAGCGTAGGGTCAGGGTATCAGCCCCAGCATTTT.

This clone was recorded once. V gene TRBV7-9 combines with J gene TRBJ1-2; 12 positions match TRBD1. Germline values: CDR1 SEHNR, CDR2 FQNEAQ (reference sequence). The CDR3 spans 15 residues. The J segment lost 7 bases and the V segment lost 5 bases, leaving 8 bases of the junction unmatched. CDR3 DNA sequence: TGTGCCAGCAGCCCCCCGGGACAGGGGGCGCGTGGCTACACCTTC. Translation gives CASSPPGQGARGYTF.

The chain employs TRBV7-9 and TRBJ1-4; D uncertain. Trimming took off 3 bases at V and 6 bases at J, with 8 bases between the two ends. The CDR3 loop spans 13 amino acids. Germline V gene sequence: CDR1 SEHNR, CDR2 FQNEAQ (reference sequence). The CDR3: CASSLGQYEKLFF. CDR3 in DNA: TGTGCCAGCAGCTTGGGCCAGTATGAAAAACTGTTTTTT.

The gene calls are TRBV6-1 and TRBJ1-2; the D gene is possibly TRBD1 (5 bases). Trimming cost V 0 bases and J 4 bases, with 9 bases left between them. The CDR3 has 14 residues. CDR1 is MNHNS and CDR2 is SASEGT in the germline V gene. The CDR3 spells CASSEAGGGYGYTF. In nucleotides, the CDR3 is TGTGCCAGCAGTGAAGCGGGGGGGGGCTATGGCTACACCTTC.

The J gene is TRBJ2-3, the V gene TRBV10-2; D not certain. CDR3 length: 12 residues. CDR1 and CDR2 from the germline V gene are WSHSY and SAAADI. The ends were cut back, 5 bases at V and 3 bases at J, with 6 bases in the middle. In nucleotides, the CDR3 is TGCGCCAGCAGTCCCCCAACAGATACGCAGTATTTT. Residues: CASSPPTDTQYF.

V and J are TRBV18 and TRBJ2-7; TRBD1 agrees at 10 bases. The V gene's germline CDR1 is KGHSH and CDR2 LQKENI. CDR3 length: 17 residues. Trimming at V came to 3 bases and at J to 2 bases, leaving 10 bases not matched to a gene. The CDR3 loop is CASSPPGQGRATYEQYF. As DNA, the CDR3 is TGTGCCAGCTCACCCCCGGGACAGGGGAGGGCTACCTACGAGCAGTACTTC.

V and J are TRBV24-1 and TRBJ2-2; TRBD1 matches at 7 bases. Germline CDR1 and CDR2: KGHDR and SFDVKD. Trimming at V came to 2 bases and at J to 5 bases, leaving 1 base not matched to a gene. The CDR3 is 14 amino acids. The CDR3: CATSDWDSTGELFF. CDR3 bases: TGTGCCACCAGTGATTGGGACAGTACCGGGGAGCTGTTTTTT.

The chain is built from TRBV6-1 and TRBJ1-2, with 7 bases matching TRBD1. V lost 4 bases to trimming and J lost 4 bases; unmatched junction nucleotides: 18. The germline gives CDR1 MNHNS, CDR2 SASEGT. This CDR3 comprises 18 residues. The CDR3 nucleotides are TGTGCCAGCAGTGTCACCTCTATGACAGGGTCCAGCGCCTATGGCTACACCTTC. This codes for CASSVTSMTGSSAYGYTF.